The 5 T cell receptor beta chains given below trace back to one sample, sequenced in a study of OX40 agonist ivuxolimab in advanced cancers. Produced via immunoSEQ multiplex PCR; TCRdb's table is partial and in-frame only. This table has roughly 38,000 clones, around three quarters appearing once. The sequenced sample was CD4+ or CD8+ T cells sorted from blood, obtained in a trial of the OX40 agonist ivuxolimab. The receptors were gathered from an adult with an advanced solid tumor such as melanoma, head and neck, liver or kidney cancer.

The chain is built from TRBV6-5 and TRBJ1-3; D is ambiguous. This CDR3 region has 14 residues. Germline V gives CDR1 MNHEY, CDR2 SVGAGI. Trimming took off 0 bases at V and 3 bases at J, with 6 bases between the two ends. The CDR3 loop is CASSYSPLGNTIYF. CDR3 DNA sequence: TGTGCCAGCAGTTACTCGCCCCTTGGAAACACCATATATTTT.

The chain couples TRBV7-9 to TRBJ2-5; 14 nucleotides line up with TRBD2. The CDR3 has 16 residues. CDR1 and CDR2 (germline): SEHNR, FQNEAQ (reference sequence). The V and J ends lost 7 bases and 4 bases, in that order; junction bases with no gene match: 8. The CDR3 protein is CASTESGTSGGETQYF. CDR3 DNA sequence: TGTGCCAGCACCGAATCCGGGACTAGCGGGGGAGAGACCCAGTACTTC.

This chain connects TRBV6-4 to TRBJ1-2, with 7 bases that match TRBD1. Trimming cost V 2 bases and J 8 bases; bases outside gene matches: 8. CDR1 and CDR2 (germline): MRHNA, SNTAGT. There are 14 residues in the CDR3. The CDR3 region has the DNA TGTGCCAGCAGTGACCCTGACAGGGCAGGAGGCTACACCTTC. Translation: CASSDPDRAGGYTF.

The chain couples TRBV11-2 to TRBJ2-1, with D possibly TRBD2 on 6 matching bases. This CDR3 has 16 residues. Trimming took 5 bases from V and 0 from J, leaving 14 bases between them. Germline CDR1 and CDR2: SGHAT and FQNNGV. This CDR3 reads CASSPRVGGSYNEQFF. The DNA of the CDR3 is TGTGCCAGCAGCCCAAGGGTGGGGGGCTCCTACAATGAGCAGTTCTTC.

This chain uses TRBV7-9 with TRBJ2-5; the match to TRBD2 covers 10 bases. The junction had 5 bases not matched to a gene; V was cut back by 5 bases and J by 5 bases. This CDR3 comprises 14 residues. The germline gives CDR1 SEHNR, CDR2 FQNEAQ (reference sequence). The CDR3 coding sequence is TGTGCCAGCAGCCAAGGGGGACTAGCGGAGACCCAGTACTTC. As protein: CASSQGGLAETQYF.